A single T cell receptor (beta chain) is shown here with its context. The antigen remains unidentified. The protocol attached unique molecular identifiers to individual cDNA molecules. TCRdb re-derived calls from the 5' RACE reads in MiXCR, one entry per CDR3 protein. The sample lists some 54,000 distinct CDR3 sequences, roughly 9.7% occurring once. These data are taken from a study of early T cells in non-severe SARS-CoV-2 infection. Study details: The chains were unpaired, and the sequenced material was bulk RNA from unsorted whole blood. General observations from the study: In VDJdb matching, anti-spike CD8 responses were favored while private and CD4 specificities went missing.

V lost 6 bases, J lost 2 bases, and 15 bases stayed unmatched. This CDR3 spans 18 amino acids. From germline, CDR1 is SGHAT and CDR2 FQNNGV. This chain connects TRBV11-2 to TRBJ2-3, with 9 bases that match TRBD2. Sequencing input: whole blood. This receptor was obtained from an adult who was a healthcare worker with PCR-confirmed SARS-CoV-2 infection or an uninfected control (not recorded which). Written as DNA, the CDR3 is TGTGCCAGCAGATATACTCGGACGGCGGGAGGGATCACAGATACGCAGTATTTT. Encoded protein: CASRYTRTAGGITDTQYF.